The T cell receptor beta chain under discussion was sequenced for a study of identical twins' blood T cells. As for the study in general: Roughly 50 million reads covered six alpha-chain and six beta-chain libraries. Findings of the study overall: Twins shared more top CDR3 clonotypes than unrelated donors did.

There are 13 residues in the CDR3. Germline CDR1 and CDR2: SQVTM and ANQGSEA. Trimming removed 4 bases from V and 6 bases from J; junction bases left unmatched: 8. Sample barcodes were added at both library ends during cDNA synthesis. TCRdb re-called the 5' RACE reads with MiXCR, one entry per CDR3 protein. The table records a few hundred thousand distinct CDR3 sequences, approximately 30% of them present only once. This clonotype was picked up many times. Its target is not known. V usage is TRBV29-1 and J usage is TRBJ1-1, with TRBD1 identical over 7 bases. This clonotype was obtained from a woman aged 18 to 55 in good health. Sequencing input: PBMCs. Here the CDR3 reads CSVVDRNKAEAFF. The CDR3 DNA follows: TGCAGCGTTGTGGACAGGAATAAAGCTGAAGCTTTCTTT.